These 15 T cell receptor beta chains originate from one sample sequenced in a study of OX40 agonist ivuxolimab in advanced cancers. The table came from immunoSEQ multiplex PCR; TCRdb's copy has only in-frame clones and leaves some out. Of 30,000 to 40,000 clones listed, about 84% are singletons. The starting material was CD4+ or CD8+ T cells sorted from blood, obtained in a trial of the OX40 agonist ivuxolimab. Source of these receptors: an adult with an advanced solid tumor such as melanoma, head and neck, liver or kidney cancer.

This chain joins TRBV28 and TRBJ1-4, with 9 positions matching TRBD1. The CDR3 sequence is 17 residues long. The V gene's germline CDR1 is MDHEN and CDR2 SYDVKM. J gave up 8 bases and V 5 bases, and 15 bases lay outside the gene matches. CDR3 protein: CASSTPGQGWGGEKLFF. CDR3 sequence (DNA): TGTGCCAGCAGTACCCCGGGACAGGGTTGGGGTGGCGAAAAACTGTTTTTT.

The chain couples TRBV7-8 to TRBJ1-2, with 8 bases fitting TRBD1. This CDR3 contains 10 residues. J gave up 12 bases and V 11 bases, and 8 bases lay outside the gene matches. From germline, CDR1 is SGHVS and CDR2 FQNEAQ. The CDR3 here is CAPPDRGHTF. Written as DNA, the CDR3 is TGTGCCCCCCCCGACAGGGGTCACACCTTC.

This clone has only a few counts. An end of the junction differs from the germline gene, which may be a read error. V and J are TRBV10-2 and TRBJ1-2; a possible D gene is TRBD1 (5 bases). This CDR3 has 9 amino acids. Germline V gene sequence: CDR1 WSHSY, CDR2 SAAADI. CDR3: CATPGAVIF. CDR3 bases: TGCGCCACCCCTGGGGCGGTAATATTC.

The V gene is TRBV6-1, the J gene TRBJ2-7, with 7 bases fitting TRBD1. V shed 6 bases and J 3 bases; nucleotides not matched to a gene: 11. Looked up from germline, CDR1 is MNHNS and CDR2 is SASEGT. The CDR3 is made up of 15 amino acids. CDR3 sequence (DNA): TGTGCCAGCAGGGAGATGGGACAGACCTTCTACGAGCAGTACTTC. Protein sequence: CASREMGQTFYEQYF.

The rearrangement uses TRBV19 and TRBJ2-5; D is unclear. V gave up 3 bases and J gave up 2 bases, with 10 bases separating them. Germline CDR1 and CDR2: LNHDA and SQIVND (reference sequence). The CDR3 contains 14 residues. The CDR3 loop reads CASSIIAEQETQYF. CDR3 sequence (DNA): TGTGCCAGTAGTATCATCGCAGAACAAGAGACCCAGTACTTC.

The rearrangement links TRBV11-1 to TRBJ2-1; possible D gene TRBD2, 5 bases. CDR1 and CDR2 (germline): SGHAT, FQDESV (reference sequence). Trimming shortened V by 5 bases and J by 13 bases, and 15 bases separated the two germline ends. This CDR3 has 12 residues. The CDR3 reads CASSVLPGFQFF. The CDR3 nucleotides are TGTGCCAGCAGCGTCCTACCGGGATTCCAGTTCTTC.

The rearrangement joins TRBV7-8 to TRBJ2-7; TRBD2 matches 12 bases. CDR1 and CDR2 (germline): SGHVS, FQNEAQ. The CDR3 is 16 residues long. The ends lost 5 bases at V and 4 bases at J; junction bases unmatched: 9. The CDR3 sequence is CASSTPRLAGVYEQYF. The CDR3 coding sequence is TGTGCCAGCAGCACCCCTCGACTAGCGGGAGTGTACGAGCAGTACTTC.

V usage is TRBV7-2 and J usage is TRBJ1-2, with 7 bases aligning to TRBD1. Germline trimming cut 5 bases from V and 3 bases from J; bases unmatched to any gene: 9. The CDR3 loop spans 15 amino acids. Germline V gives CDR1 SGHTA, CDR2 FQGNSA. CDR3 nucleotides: TGTGCCAGCAGCCGGGGACAGCTAAGGGACTATGGCTACACCTTC. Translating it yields CASSRGQLRDYGYTF.

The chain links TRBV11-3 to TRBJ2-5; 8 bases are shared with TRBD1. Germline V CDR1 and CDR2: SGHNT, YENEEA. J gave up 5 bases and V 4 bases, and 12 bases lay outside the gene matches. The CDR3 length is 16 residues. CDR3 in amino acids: CASSSILVRGQETQYF. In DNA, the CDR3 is TGTGCCAGCAGCTCCATACTCGTCAGGGGGCAGGAGACCCAGTACTTC.

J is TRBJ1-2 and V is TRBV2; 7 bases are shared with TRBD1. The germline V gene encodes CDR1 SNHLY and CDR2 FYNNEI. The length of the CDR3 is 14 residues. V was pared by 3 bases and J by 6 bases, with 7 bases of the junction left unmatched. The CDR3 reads CASSDRSGGNGYTF. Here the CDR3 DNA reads TGTGCCAGCAGTGATCGCTCAGGGGGTAATGGCTACACCTTC.

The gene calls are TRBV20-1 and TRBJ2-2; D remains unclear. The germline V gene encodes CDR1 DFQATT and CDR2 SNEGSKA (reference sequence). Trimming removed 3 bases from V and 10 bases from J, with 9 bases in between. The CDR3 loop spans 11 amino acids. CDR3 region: CSASNPEELFF. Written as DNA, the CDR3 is TGCAGTGCTAGCAACCCGGAGGAGCTGTTTTTT.

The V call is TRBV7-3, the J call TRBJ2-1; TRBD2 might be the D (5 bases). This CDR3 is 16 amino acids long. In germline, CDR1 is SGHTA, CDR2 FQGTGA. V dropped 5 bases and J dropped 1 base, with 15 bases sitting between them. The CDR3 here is CASSPEGAVSYNEQFF. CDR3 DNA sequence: TGTGCCAGCAGCCCCGAGGGTGCAGTTTCCTACAATGAGCAGTTCTTC.

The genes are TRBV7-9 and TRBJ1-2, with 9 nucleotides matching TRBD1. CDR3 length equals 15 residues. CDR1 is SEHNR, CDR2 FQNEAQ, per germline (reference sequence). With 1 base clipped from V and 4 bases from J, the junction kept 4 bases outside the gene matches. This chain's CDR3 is CASSLDGTGLYGYTF. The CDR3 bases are TGTGCCAGCAGCTTAGATGGGACAGGGCTCTATGGCTACACCTTC.

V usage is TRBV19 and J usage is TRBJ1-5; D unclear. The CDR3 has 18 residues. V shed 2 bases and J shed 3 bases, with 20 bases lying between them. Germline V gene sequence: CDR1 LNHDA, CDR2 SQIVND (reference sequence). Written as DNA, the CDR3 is TGTGCCAGTAGTATATTGAGGGTAGGTGGGGTCTCCAATCAGCCCCAGCATTTT. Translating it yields CASSILRVGGVSNQPQHF.

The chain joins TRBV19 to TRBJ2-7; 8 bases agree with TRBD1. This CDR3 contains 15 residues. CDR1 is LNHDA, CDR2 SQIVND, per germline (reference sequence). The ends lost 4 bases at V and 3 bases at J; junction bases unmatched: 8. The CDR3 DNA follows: TGTGCCAGTAGTACCCTAGGACAGGGAGTCTACGAGCAGTACTTC. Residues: CASSTLGQGVYEQYF.